The present T cell receptor beta chain was sequenced within a study of OX40 agonist ivuxolimab in advanced cancers. The overall study: Treatment received earlier with anti-PD-1, anti-PD-L1 or anti-CTLA-4 agents was allowed, and 40% had some. General observations from the study: CD8+ T cells showed, on average, more clonal expansion than CD4+ cells.

To note about this clone: Its antigen remains unidentified.

TCRdb keeps only in-frame clones here, not all; method: immunoSEQ multiplex PCR. Of around 70,000 clones in the sample, 82% were seen once. V gave up 1 base and J gave up 0 bases; unmatched junction bases: 5. CDR3 length equals 16 residues. The germline CDR1 and CDR2 sequences are KGHSH and LQKENI. The specimen comprised CD4+ or CD8+ T cells sorted from blood, sampled in a trial of the OX40 agonist ivuxolimab. This clonotype was obtained from an adult with an advanced solid tumor such as melanoma, head and neck, liver or kidney cancer. V usage is TRBV18 and J usage is TRBJ2-7, with 8 nucleotides matching TRBD1. The CDR3 bases are TGTGCCAGCTCACCACTGGGACAGGCCGCCTCCTACGAGCAGTACTTC. Translating gives CASSPLGQAASYEQYF.